The T cell receptor beta chain under discussion was sequenced for a study of blood T cell repertoires in COVID-19. At the level of the study: Samples of COVID-19 (acute and convalescent) were obtained from the United States, Italy and Spain.

In the source study's methods: By means of reference gene primer amplification, nucleated cell counts were estimated. Assay used: immunoSEQ multiplex PCR; TCRdb lists only in-frame clones, some missing. The DNA was the basis for D and trimming; V, J and clone size are from that table. This repertoire shows about 250,000 clones, approximately 88% found once; its top ten account for under 30%. The germline gives CDR1 MNHEY, CDR2 SVGAGI. The CDR3 has 13 residues. V gave up 10 bases and J gave up 8 bases, with 18 bases separating them. Sequencing was done on a sample of peripheral blood. V usage is TRBV6-5 and J usage is TRBJ1-3; D may be TRBD1 (5 bases). This TCR derives from a man in his forties with acute or convalescent COVID-19. The CDR3 loop is CATQEWGVDTIYF. CDR3 sequence (DNA): TGTGCCACACAGGAATGGGGTGTGGACACCATATATTTT.